This passage covers 5 T cell receptor beta chains from one sample sequenced in a study of blood T cell repertoires in COVID-19. TCRdb's copy holds only in-frame clones and misses some; the assay was immunoSEQ multiplex PCR. The sample includes 100,000 to 150,000 clones, 70% to 90% of them seen just once. Material: peripheral blood. Receptors were obtained from a man between 65 and 79 years old with active COVID-19.

V and J are TRBV5-4 and TRBJ2-7, with D unresolved. V lost 0 bases and J 2 bases, leaving 9 bases between the germline ends. Germline-derived CDR1 and CDR2 are SGHNT and YYREEE (reference sequence). This CDR3 is 14 amino acids long. CDR3 in amino acids: CASSLAQPPYEQYF. The CDR3 DNA is TGTGCCAGCAGCTTGGCACAGCCGCCCTACGAGCAGTACTTC.

The chain employs TRBV19 and TRBJ2-1; the D gene is possibly TRBD1 (6 bases). With 1 base removed from V and 9 bases from J, the gap between germline ends came to 16 bases. CDR1 LNHDA and CDR2 SQIVND come from the germline V gene (reference sequence). This CDR3 has 15 residues. As DNA, the CDR3 is TGTGCCAGTAGTATAGTTGTACAGGGTACGAGTGAGCAGTTCTTC. The encoded protein is CASSIVVQGTSEQFF.

The CDR3: CASSLSGGRGTEAFF. CDR3 in DNA: TGCGCCAGCAGCTTGTCAGGAGGGAGGGGCACTGAAGCTTTCTTT. This rearrangement joins TRBV5-1 to TRBJ1-1, with a possible D match to TRBD1 (5 bases). Trimming cost V 1 base and J 4 bases, with 14 bases left between them. Germline CDR1 is SGHRS and CDR2 is YFSETQ. The CDR3 contains 15 residues. The full variable domain, rest sourced from reference TRBV5-1 and TRBJ1-1, is KAGVTQTPRYLIKTRGQQVTLSCSPISGHRSVSWYQQTPGQGLQFLFEYFSETQRNKGNFPGRFSGRQFSNSRSEMNVSTLELGDSALYLCASSLSGGRGTEAFFGQGTRLTVV.

This clone was seen only once. The genes are TRBV5-1 and TRBJ1-1; perhaps TRBD1 as D (5 bases). Germline CDR1 SGHRS, CDR2 YFSETQ. V was clipped by 3 bases and J by 2 bases, with 11 bases between them. This CDR3 spans 14 amino acids. CDR3 nucleotides: TGCGCCAGCAGCTCTCAGGGTGACAACACTGAAGCTTTCTTT. Encoded protein: CASSSQGDNTEAFF.

The J gene is TRBJ2-7, the V gene TRBV7-3; D is uncertain. CDR1 is SGHTA, CDR2 FQGTGA, per germline. CDR3 length: 14 residues. V lost 6 bases and J 6 bases, leaving 18 bases between the germline ends. CDR3 in amino acids: CASRRDPAAAEQYF. The CDR3 nucleotides read TGTGCCAGCAGAAGAGACCCGGCGGCCGCCGAGCAGTACTTC. Full variable domain (missing parts from reference TRBV7-3 and TRBJ2-7): GAGVSQTPSNKVTEKGKYVELRCDPISGHTALYWYRQSLGQGPEFLIYFQGTGAADDSGLPNDRFFAVRPEGSVSTLKIQRTERGDSAVYLCASRRDPAAAEQYFGPGTRLTVT.